Below are 2 T cell receptor beta chains sequenced from a single sample in a study of blood T cell repertoires in COVID-19. The data were produced by immunoSEQ multiplex PCR, yet TCRdb's version contains in-frame clones alone and is incomplete. The sample records about 150,000 clones, more than 85% being singletons. Sequencing input: peripheral blood. The receptors were sampled from a woman older than 75 with COVID-19, enrolled during active disease.

V gene TRBV29-1 combines with J gene TRBJ2-1; D may be TRBD1 (6 bases). Trimming left V 5 bases short and J 0 bases short, with 14 bases between. The CDR3 loop spans 15 amino acids. Germline V lookup: CDR1 SQVTM, CDR2 ANQGSEA. In nucleotides, the CDR3 is TGCAGCGTTCATTCACAGGGAGCCTCCTACAATGAGCAGTTCTTC. It encodes CSVHSQGASYNEQFF.

This rearrangement joins TRBV5-5 to TRBJ2-2; TRBD2 matches at 11 bases. Germline assignment: CDR1 SGHKS and CDR2 YYEKEE (reference sequence). The CDR3 consists of 18 residues. V lost 1 base to trimming and J lost 4 bases; unmatched junction nucleotides: 9. CDR3 sequence (DNA): TGTGCCAGCAGCTTGAATCGTGGGCTAGCGGGAGGCACCGGGGAGCTGTTTTTT. This translates into CASSLNRGLAGGTGELFF.